Included here is one TCR beta chain sequence, with context. Antigen specificity is unknown. Data came from immunoSEQ multiplex PCR; TCRdb stores just in-frame clones and leaves some out. This table holds about 40,000 clones, about 86% found once. These data are taken from a study of T cells in localized non-small cell lung cancer. CDR1 SGHAT and CDR2 FQDESV come from the germline V gene (reference sequence). The V end lost 5 bases, the J end lost 2 bases, and 19 bases lay between the germline ends. This CDR3 has 16 amino acids. Study results and caveats: Adjacent lung tissue had a median 57 of the top 100 clones found in the tumor.

V and J are TRBV11-1 and TRBJ2-7; possible D gene TRBD2, 5 bases. This material consisted of peripheral blood, taken before any cancer treatment. The sequence was obtained from a man between 40 and 69 years old with stage I lung adenocarcinoma. This chain's CDR3 is CASSPRLLARTYEQYF. CDR3 DNA: TGTGCCAGCAGCCCACGTCTGCTAGCTCGAACCTACGAGCAGTACTTC.